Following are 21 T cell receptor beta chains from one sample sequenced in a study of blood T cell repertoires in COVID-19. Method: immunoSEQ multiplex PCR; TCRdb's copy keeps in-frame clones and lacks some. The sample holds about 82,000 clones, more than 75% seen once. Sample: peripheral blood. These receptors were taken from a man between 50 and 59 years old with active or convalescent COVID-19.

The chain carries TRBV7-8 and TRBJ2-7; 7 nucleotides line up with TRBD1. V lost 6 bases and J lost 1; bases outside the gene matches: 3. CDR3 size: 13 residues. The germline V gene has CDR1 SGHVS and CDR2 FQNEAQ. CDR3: CASSWGQSYEQYV. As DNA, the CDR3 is TGTGCCAGCAGTTGGGGACAGTCCTACGAGCAGTACGTC.

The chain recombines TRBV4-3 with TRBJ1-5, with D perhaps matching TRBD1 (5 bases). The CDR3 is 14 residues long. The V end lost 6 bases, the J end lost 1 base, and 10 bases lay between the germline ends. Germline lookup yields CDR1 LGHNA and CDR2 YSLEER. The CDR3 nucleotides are TGCGCCAGCAGTATTCAGGGAAGCAATCAGCCCCAGCATTTT. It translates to CASSIQGSNQPQHF.

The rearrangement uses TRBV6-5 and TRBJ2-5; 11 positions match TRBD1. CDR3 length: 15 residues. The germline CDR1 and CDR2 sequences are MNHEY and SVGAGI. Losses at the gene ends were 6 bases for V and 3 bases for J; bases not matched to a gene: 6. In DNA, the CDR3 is TGTGCCAGCAGCTGGGACAGGGGGAGAGAAGAGACCCAGTACTTC. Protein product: CASSWDRGREETQYF.

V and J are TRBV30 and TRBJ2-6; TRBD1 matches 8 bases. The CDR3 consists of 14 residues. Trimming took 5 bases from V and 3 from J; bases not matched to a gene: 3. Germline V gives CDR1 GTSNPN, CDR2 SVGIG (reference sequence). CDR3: CAWCRGLGANVLTF. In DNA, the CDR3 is TGTGCCTGGTGCAGGGGGCTTGGGGCCAACGTCCTGACTTTC.

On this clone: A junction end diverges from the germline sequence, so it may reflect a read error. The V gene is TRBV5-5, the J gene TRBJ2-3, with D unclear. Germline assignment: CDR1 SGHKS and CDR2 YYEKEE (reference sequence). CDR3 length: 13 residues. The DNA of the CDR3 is TGTGCCAGCAGCATCTTGTACACAAATACGCAGTATTTT. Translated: CASSILYTNTQYF.

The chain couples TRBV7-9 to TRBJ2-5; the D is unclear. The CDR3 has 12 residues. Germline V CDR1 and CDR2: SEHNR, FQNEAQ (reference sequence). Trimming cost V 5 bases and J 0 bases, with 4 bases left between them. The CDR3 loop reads CASSPYQETQYF. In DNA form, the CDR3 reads TGTGCCAGCAGCCCGTACCAAGAGACCCAGTACTTC. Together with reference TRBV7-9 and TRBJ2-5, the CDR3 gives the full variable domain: DTGVSQNPRHKITKRGQNVTFRCDPISEHNRLYWYRQTLGQGPEFLTYFQNEAQLEKSRLLSDRFSAERPKGSFSTLEIQRTEQGDSAMYLCASSPYQETQYFGPGTRLLVL.

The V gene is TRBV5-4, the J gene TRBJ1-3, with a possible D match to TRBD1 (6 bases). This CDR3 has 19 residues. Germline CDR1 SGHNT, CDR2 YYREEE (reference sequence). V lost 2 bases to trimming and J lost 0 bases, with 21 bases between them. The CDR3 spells CASSLNRVGPWGSGNTIYF. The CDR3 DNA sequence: TGTGCCAGCAGCTTAAACAGGGTAGGACCCTGGGGCTCTGGAAACACCATATATTTT.

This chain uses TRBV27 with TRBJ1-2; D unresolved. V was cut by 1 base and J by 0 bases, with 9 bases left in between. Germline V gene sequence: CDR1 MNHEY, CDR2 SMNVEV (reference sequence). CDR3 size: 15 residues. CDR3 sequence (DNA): TGTGCCAGCAGTTTATACGGGAGTACTAACTATGGCTACACCTTC. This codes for CASSLYGSTNYGYTF.

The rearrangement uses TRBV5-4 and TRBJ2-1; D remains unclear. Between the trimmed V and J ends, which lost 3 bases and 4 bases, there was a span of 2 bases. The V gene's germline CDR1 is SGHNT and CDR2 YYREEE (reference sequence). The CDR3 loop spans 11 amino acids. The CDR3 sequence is CASSSYNEQFF. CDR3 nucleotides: TGTGCCAGCAGCTCGTACAATGAGCAGTTCTTC.

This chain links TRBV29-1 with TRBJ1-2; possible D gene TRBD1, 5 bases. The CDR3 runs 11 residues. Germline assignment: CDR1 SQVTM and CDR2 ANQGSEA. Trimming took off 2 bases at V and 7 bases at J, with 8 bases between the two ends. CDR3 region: CSVETTAGYTF. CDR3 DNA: TGCAGCGTTGAAACGACAGCTGGCTACACCTTC.

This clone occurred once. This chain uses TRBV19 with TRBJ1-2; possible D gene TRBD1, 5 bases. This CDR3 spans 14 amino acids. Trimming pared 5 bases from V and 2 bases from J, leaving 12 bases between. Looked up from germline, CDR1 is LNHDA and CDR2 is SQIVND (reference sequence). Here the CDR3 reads CASSPHGGNYGYTF. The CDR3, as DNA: TGTGCCAGTAGTCCCCACGGGGGGAACTATGGCTACACCTTC.

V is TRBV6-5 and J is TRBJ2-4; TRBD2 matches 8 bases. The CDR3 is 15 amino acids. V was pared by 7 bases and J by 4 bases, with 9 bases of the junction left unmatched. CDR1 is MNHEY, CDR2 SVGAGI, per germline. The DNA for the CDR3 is TGTGCCAGCAAGGGGGGACTAGAAAGTAAAAACATTCAGTACTTC. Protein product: CASKGGLESKNIQYF.

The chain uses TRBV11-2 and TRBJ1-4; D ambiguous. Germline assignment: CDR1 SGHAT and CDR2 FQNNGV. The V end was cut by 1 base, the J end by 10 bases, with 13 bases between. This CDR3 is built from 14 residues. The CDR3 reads CASSLALTSGKLFF. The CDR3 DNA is TGTGCCAGCAGCTTAGCCCTTACCTCAGGAAAACTGTTTTTT.

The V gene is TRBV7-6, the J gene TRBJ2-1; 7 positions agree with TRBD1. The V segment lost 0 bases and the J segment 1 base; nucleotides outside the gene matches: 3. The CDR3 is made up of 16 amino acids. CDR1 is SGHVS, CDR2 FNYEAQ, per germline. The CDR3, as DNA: TGTGCCAGCAGCTTAGCGCGGACAGGTTCCTACAATGAGCAGTTCTTC. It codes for CASSLARTGSYNEQFF. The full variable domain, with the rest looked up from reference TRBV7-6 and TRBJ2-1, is GAGVSQSPRYKVTKRGQDVALRCDPISGHVSLYWYRQALGQGPEFLTYFNYEAQQDKSGLPNDRFSAERPEGSISTLTIQRTEQRDSAMYRCASSLARTGSYNEQFFGPGTRLTVL.

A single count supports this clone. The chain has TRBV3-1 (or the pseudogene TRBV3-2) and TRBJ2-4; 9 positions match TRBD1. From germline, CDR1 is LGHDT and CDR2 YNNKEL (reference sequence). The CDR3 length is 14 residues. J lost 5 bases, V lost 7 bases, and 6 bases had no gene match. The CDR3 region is CASKGTGFENIQYF. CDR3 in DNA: TGTGCCAGCAAAGGGACAGGGTTCGAAAACATTCAGTACTTC.

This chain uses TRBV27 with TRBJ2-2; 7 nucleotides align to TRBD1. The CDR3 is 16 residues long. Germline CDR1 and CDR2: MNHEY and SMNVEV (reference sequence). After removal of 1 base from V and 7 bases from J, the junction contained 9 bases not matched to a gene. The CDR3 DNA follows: TGTGCCAGCAGTTTATTTGACCACAGGGGAATCGGGGAGCTGTTTTTT. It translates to CASSLFDHRGIGELFF.

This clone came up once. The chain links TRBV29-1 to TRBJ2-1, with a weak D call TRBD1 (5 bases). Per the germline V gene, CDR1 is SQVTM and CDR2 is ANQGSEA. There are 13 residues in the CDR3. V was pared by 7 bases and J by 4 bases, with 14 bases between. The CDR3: CSASIQVYNEQFF. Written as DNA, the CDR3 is TGCAGCGCTTCAATACAGGTTTACAATGAGCAGTTCTTC.

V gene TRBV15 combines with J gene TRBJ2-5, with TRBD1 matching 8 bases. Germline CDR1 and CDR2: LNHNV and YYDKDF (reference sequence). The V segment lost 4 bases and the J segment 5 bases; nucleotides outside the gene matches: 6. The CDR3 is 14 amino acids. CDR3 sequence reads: CATSKTGAGETQYF. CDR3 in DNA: TGTGCCACCAGCAAGACAGGGGCCGGGGAGACCCAGTACTTC. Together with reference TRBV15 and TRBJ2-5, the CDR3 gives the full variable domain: DAMVIQNPRYQVTQFGKPVTLSCSQTLNHNVMYWYQQKSSQAPKLLFHYYDKDFNNEADTPDNFQSRRPNTSFCFLDIRSPGLGDTAMYLCATSKTGAGETQYFGPGTRLLVL.

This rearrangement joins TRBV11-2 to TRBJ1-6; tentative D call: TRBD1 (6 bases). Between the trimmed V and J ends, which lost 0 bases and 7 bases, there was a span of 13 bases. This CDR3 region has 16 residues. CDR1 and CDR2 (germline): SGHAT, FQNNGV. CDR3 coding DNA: TGTGCCAGCAGCTTAGAGGGGGCCCCAAACAATTCACCCCTCCACTTT. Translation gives CASSLEGAPNNSPLHF. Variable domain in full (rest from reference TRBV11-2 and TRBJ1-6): EAGVAQSPRYKIIEKRQSVAFWCNPISGHATLYWYQQILGQGPKLLIQFQNNGVVDDSQLPKDRFSAERLKGVDSTLKIQPAKLEDSAVYLCASSLEGAPNNSPLHFGNGTRLTVT.

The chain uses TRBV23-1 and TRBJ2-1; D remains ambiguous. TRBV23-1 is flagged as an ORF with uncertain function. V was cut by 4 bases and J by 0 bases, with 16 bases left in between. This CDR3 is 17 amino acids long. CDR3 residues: CASSRLTAASSYNEQFF. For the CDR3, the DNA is TGCGCCAGCAGTCGGCTGACGGCGGCTAGCTCCTACAATGAGCAGTTCTTC.

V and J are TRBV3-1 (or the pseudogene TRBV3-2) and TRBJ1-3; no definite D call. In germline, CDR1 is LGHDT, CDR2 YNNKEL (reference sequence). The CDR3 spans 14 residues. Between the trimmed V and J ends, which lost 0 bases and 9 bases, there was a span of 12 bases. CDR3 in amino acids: CASSQDRGFGTIYF. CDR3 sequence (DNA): TGTGCCAGCAGCCAAGATCGAGGGTTTGGCACCATATATTTT.